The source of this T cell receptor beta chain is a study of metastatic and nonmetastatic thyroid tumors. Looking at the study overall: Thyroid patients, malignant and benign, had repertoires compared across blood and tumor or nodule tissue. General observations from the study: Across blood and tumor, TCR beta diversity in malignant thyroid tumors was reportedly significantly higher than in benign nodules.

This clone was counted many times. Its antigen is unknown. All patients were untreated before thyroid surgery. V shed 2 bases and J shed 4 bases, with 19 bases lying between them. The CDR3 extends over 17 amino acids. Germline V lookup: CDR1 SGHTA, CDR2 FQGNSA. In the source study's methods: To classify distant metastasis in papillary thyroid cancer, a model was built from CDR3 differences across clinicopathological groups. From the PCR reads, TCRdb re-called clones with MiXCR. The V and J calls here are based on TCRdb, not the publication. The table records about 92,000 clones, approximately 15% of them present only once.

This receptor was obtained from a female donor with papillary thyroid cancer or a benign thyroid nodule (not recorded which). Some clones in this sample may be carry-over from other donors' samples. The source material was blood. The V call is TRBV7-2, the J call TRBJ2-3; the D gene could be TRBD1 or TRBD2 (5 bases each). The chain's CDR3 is CASSLNARGGHADTQYF. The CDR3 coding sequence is TGTGCCAGCAGCTTAAACGCGAGGGGTGGTCATGCAGATACGCAGTATTTT. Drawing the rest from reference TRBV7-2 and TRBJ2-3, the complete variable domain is GAGVSQSPSNKVTEKGKDVELRCDPISGHTALYWYRQSLGQGLEFLIYFQGNSAPDKSGLPSDRFSAERTGGSVSTLTIQRTQQEDSAVYLCASSLNARGGHADTQYFGPGTRLTVL.